Listed below are T cell receptor beta chains from one sample, sequenced in a study of CD8 T cells in ankylosing spondylitis. TCRdb called the 5' RACE reads again in MiXCR, with one record for every CDR3 protein. Here the sample spans 450,000 to 550,000 distinct CDR3 sequences, roughly 5.2% being singletons. The sequenced sample consisted of blood, either unsorted or a sorted T cell fraction (not recorded which). These receptor sequences come from a male donor with ankylosing spondylitis. The CDR3 runs from the conserved cysteine through the conserved F or W. A D gene is named only where the DNA matches it firmly. Size is omitted from some rows. Given values are once, few, many or a class for expanded clones.

d_call	j_call	v_call	clone_size	cdr3_aa	cdr3_nt
NA	TRBJ2-2	TRBV20-1	NA	CSARTVGELFF	TGCAGTGCCCGAACCGTCGGGGAGCTGTTTTTT
TRBD1	TRBJ1-2	TRBV6-5	many	CASSYSRSGGSYGYTF	TGTGCCAGCAGTTACTCGCGTTCAGGGGGCAGCTATGGCTACACCTTC
NA	TRBJ1-2	TRBV29-1	NA	CSVEDRSHYGYTF	TGCAGCGTTGAGGACAGATCTCACTATGGCTACACCTTC
NA	TRBJ1-3	TRBV21-1	NA	CASFTRDRESGNTIYF	TGTGCCAGTTTCACCCGGGACAGGGAGTCTGGAAACACCATATATTTT
TRBD1	TRBJ2-1	TRBV7-2	few	CASSLGLPGQGWDEQFF	TGTGCCAGCAGCTTAGGCCTACCGGGACAGGGGTGGGATGAGCAGTTCTTC
NA	TRBJ2-1	TRBV20-1	many	CSAGEGVWDEQFF	TGCAGTGCTGGGGAGGGGGTCTGGGATGAGCAGTTCTTC
NA	TRBJ2-7	TRBV5-1	many	CASSRIWNYNTYEQYF	TGCGCCAGCAGCCGCATTTGGAATTATAATACCTACGAGCAGTACTTC
TRBD1	TRBJ2-1	TRBV27	many	CASGGTGPYNEQFF	TGTGCCAGCGGGGGGACAGGACCCTACAATGAGCAGTTCTTC
TRBD1	TRBJ2-7	TRBV5-1	many	CASSLLHLDQGATGQYF	TGCGCCAGCAGCTTGCTCCATTTGGACCAGGGGGCGACGGGGCAGTACTTC
NA	TRBJ1-1	TRBV10-3	few	CAISESKNTEAFF	TGTGCCATCAGTGAGTCGAAGAACACTGAAGCTTTCTTT
TRBD1	TRBJ2-6	TRBV7-3	NA	CASSLYGRGQPGLSSGANVLTF	TGTGCCAGCAGCTTATACGGAAGGGGACAGCCAGGACTGAGCTCTGGGGCCAACGTCCTGACTTTC
TRBD1	TRBJ1-6	TRBV7-2	many	CASSRDRQKLTLHF	TGTGCCAGCAGCAGGGACAGGCAAAAGTTAACCCTCCACTTT
TRBD1	TRBJ1-4	TRBV4-1	few	CASSQPRDRVATNEKLFF	TGCGCCAGCAGCCAACCCCGGGACAGGGTTGCAACTAATGAAAAACTGTTTTTT
NA	TRBJ1-4	TRBV9	many	CASSPSGGGEKLFF	TGTGCCAGCAGCCCCTCGGGGGGAGGGGAAAAACTGTTTTTT
NA	TRBJ1-1	TRBV5-1	many	CASSVLGLMNTEAFF	TGCGCCAGCAGCGTCCTGGGGCTTATGAACACTGAAGCTTTCTTT
NA	TRBJ2-5	TRBV9	many	CASSVVSTLGRETQYF	TGTGCCAGCAGCGTAGTGTCTACCCTCGGCAGGGAGACCCAGTACTTC
NA	TRBJ1-3	TRBV20-1	many	CSASVNSGNTIYF	TGCAGTGCTTCGGTGAACTCTGGAAACACCATATATTTT
NA	TRBJ2-3	TRBV4-3	many	CASSRADSTDTQYF	TGCGCCAGCAGCCGGGCAGATAGCACAGATACGCAGTATTTT
TRBD2	TRBJ2-1	TRBV20-1	many	CSASGLAGTPYNEQFF	TGCAGTGCTTCGGGACTAGCGGGAACCCCTTACAATGAGCAGTTCTTC
TRBD1	TRBJ1-2	TRBV27	few	CASSPQGGAIGYTF	TGTGCCAGCAGTCCCCAGGGGGGGGCGATAGGCTACACCTTC
NA	TRBJ2-1	TRBV29-1	many	CSVAGTPTGNEQFF	TGCAGCGTAGCCGGGACTCCCACCGGCAATGAGCAGTTCTTC
NA	TRBJ1-1	TRBV6-5	many	CASSYSGRANEAFF	TGTGCCAGCAGTTACTCGGGAAGGGCGAATGAAGCTTTCTTT
NA	TRBJ2-7	TRBV28	many	CASRSSSYEQYF	TGTGCCAGCAGGAGTTCCTCCTACGAGCAGTACTTC
NA	TRBJ1-1	TRBV20-1	many	CSARPGTLLEAFF	TGCAGTGCTAGACCGGGGACACTACTTGAAGCTTTCTTT
NA	TRBJ2-1	TRBV7-9	many	CASSAFGGTYNEQFF	TGTGCCAGCAGCGCCTTTGGCGGGACCTACAATGAGCAGTTCTTC
TRBD1	TRBJ2-3	TRBV5-1	many	CASSLEGQAAEDTQYF	TGCGCCAGCAGCTTGGAGGGACAGGCGGCTGAAGATACGCAGTATTTT
NA	TRBJ1-1	TRBV7-2	many	CASSLVGATEAFF	TGTGCCAGCAGCTTAGTGGGGGCCACTGAAGCTTTCTTT
TRBD1	TRBJ2-7	TRBV5-1	NA	CASSLLPGTGGHEQYF	TGCGCCAGCAGCTTGCTTCCCGGGACAGGGGGACACGAGCAGTACTTC
NA	TRBJ1-3	TRBV4-3	many	CASSQVVVTGNTIYF	TGCGCCAGCAGCCAAGTAGTTGTTACTGGAAACACCATATATTTT
NA	TRBJ1-1	TRBV7-2	many	CASSFYEKAFF	TGTGCCAGCAGCTTCTACGAGAAAGCTTTCTTT
TRBD1	TRBJ2-3	TRBV14	many	CASSQEVGTGKDTQYF	TGTGCCAGCAGCCAAGAGGTGGGGACAGGGAAAGATACGCAGTATTTT
NA	TRBJ2-7	TRBV7-8	many	CASSETSHGQYF	TGTGCCAGCAGCGAGACTAGTCACGGGCAGTACTTC
TRBD2	TRBJ2-5	TRBV5-1	many	CASSVGLAVYQETQYF	TGCGCCAGCAGCGTGGGACTAGCGGTTTACCAAGAGACCCAGTACTTC
NA	TRBJ1-1	TRBV5-1	many	CASSIQGTEAFF	TGCGCCAGCAGCATTCAGGGGACTGAAGCTTTCTTT
NA	TRBJ2-6	TRBV5-1	few	CASSLGVPGANVLTF	TGCGCCAGCAGCTTGGGAGTACCTGGGGCCAACGTCCTGACTTTC
NA	TRBJ1-5	TRBV7-2	many	CASSSVRGNQPQHF	TGTGCCAGCAGCTCAGTAAGGGGCAATCAGCCCCAGCATTTT